This T cell receptor beta chain is from a study of response to subunit inactivated influenza vaccine. General study points: The study's authors posited that every seasonal influenza vaccination enlists few new T cells.

This clonotype was seen a handful of times. Antigen unknown. Trimming stripped 5 bases from V and 0 bases from J, with 11 bases between. There are 15 residues in the CDR3. CDR1 and CDR2 (germline): MNHEY, SVGEGT. Each CDR3 protein gets one entry after TCRdb re-called the RT-PCR reads with MiXCR. The sample includes more than 700,000 distinct CDR3 sequences, 21% seen only once; the top ten take roughly a tenth. This rearrangement joins TRBV6-2 or TRBV6-3 to TRBJ1-5, with D hard to call. Sequenced material: PBMCs from blood, taken roughly 5 days after vaccination. This receptor was taken from a man aged 50 to 60 who received an inactivated influenza vaccine. In DNA form, the CDR3 reads TGTGCCAGCAGTCCGGACGGCTATAGCAATCAGCCCCAGCATTTT. Translation: CASSPDGYSNQPQHF.